The clone carrying this T cell receptor (beta chain) was recorded many times. Its antigen is not known. This specimen belongs to a study of early T cells in non-severe SARS-CoV-2 infection. Across the study: Sequenced bulk RNA came from whole blood that was unsorted, and chains were unpaired.

Study-wide results and limits: VDJdb matching skewed toward anti-spike CD8 responses, missing private and CD4 specificities.

The TCR library protocol attached unique molecular identifiers to the individual cDNA molecules. TCRdb independently ran MiXCR on the 5' RACE reads; one entry per CDR3 protein. Among about 33,000 distinct CDR3 sequences listed, over 4.5% were seen once. Germline CDR1 SGHRS, CDR2 YFSETQ. The V gene lost 5 bases and the J gene lost 0 bases, with 9 bases spanning the gap. There are 14 residues in the CDR3. This receptor was obtained from an adult who was a healthcare worker with PCR-confirmed SARS-CoV-2 infection or an uninfected control (not recorded which). The chain joins TRBV5-1 to TRBJ1-5; D unresolved. Sequences were obtained from whole blood. As DNA, the CDR3 is TGCGCCAGCAGGCCCGGGCTTAGCAATCAGCCCCAGCATTTT. Translated: CASRPGLSNQPQHF.